Below are 10 T cell receptor beta chains sequenced from a single sample in a study of T cell repertoires in cytomegalovirus infection. The antigens for these receptors are not known. From the reads, TCRdb called clonotypes with MiXCR, one entry per CDR3 protein. The sample carries under 450,000 distinct CDR3 sequences, about 35% recorded once. The specimen comprised cultured PBMCs, sampled from culture after CMV antigen stimulation. Receptors were obtained from a human donor in good health (CMV status not recorded). Some clones in this sample may be carry-over from other donors' samples.

The count of this clonotype is one. The chain joins TRBV9 to TRBJ2-3; D gene ambiguous. The CDR3 loop spans 12 amino acids. The ends were cut back, 7 bases at V and 4 bases at J, with 10 bases in the middle. CDR1 SGDLS and CDR2 YYNGEE come from the germline V gene. The CDR3: CASGQPSDTQYF. CDR3 in DNA: TGTGCCAGCGGTCAGCCGTCAGATACGCAGTATTTT.

In DNA form, the CDR3 reads TGTGCCAGCAGCGTCGACAGATCCTATGGCTACACCTTC. It encodes CASSVDRSYGYTF. The rearrangement uses TRBV11-3 and TRBJ1-2; D might be TRBD1 (5 bases). CDR3 size: 13 residues. Germline CDR1 SGHNT, CDR2 YENEEA. Trimming shortened V by 5 bases and J by 4 bases, and 11 bases separated the two germline ends.

This clonotype was seen repeatedly, ten times or more. The rearrangement uses TRBV6-1 and TRBJ2-1; 9 bases map to TRBD2. V shed 5 bases, J shed 0 bases, and the junction held 8 bases outside the gene matches. Germline assignment: CDR1 MNHNS and CDR2 SASEGT. The CDR3 contains 17 residues. CDR3 loop: CASSFKYSGSSYNEQFF. CDR3 sequence (DNA): TGTGCCAGCAGTTTCAAATATAGCGGGAGCTCCTACAATGAGCAGTTCTTC.

This clonotype was observed a few times. The rearrangement joins TRBV6-1 to TRBJ2-5; 11 bases map to TRBD2. V dropped 3 bases and J dropped 1; count of bases not matched to a gene: 1. The germline gives CDR1 MNHNS, CDR2 SASEGT. This CDR3 has 15 residues. CDR3 nucleotide sequence: TGTGCCAGCAGTGATCTAGCGGGAGGCCAAGAGACCCAGTACTTC. Its protein is CASSDLAGGQETQYF.

The rearrangement uses TRBV4-3 and TRBJ2-1, with D possibly TRBD1 on 8 matching bases. The CDR3 has 15 amino acids. In germline, CDR1 is LGHNA, CDR2 YSLEER. Trimming cost V 4 bases and J 5 bases, with 15 bases left between them. The CDR3 reads CASSRRTGRDNEQFF. The CDR3 nucleotides are TGCGCCAGCAGCCGGCGGACAGGGAGGGACAATGAGCAGTTCTTC.

This clonotype was seen only a few times. The chain employs TRBV12-3 or TRBV12-4 and TRBJ2-1; 8 bases match TRBD1. With V trimmed by 2 bases and J by 3 bases, 3 bases remained unmatched. The CDR3 sequence is 15 residues long. The DNA of the CDR3 is TGTGCCAGCAGTTTATTGACAGGGGACTACAATGAGCAGTTCTTC. As protein: CASSLLTGDYNEQFF.

This chain uses TRBV12-3 or TRBV12-4 with TRBJ2-1; D ambiguous. The CDR3 is made up of 15 amino acids. Deletions cut 0 bases from V and 5 bases from J, with 11 bases between. This chain's CDR3 is CASSLAQDLHNEQFF. For the CDR3, the DNA is TGTGCCAGCAGTTTAGCGCAAGACCTACACAATGAGCAGTTCTTC.

This clonotype was found many times. This chain connects TRBV19 to TRBJ2-1; D call uncertain. Trimming took off 10 bases at V and 7 bases at J, with 23 bases between the two ends. The germline V gene encodes CDR1 LNHDA and CDR2 SQIVND (reference sequence). The CDR3 is 15 residues long. CDR3 residues: CATVAKSRAGNEQFF. CDR3 nucleotide sequence: TGTGCCACCGTCGCAAAGAGCCGGGCCGGGAATGAGCAGTTCTTC. Variable domain in full (rest from reference TRBV19 and TRBJ2-1): DGGITQSPKYLFRKEGQNVTLSCEQNLNHDAMYWYRQDPGQGLRLIYYSQIVNDFQKGDIAEGYSVSREKKESFPLTVTSAQKNPTAFYLCATVAKSRAGNEQFFGPGTRLTVL.

This sequence joins TRBV27 and TRBJ1-6; the D is unclear. CDR3 size: 16 residues. The ends were cut back, 3 bases at V and 8 bases at J, with 17 bases in the middle. From germline, CDR1 is MNHEY and CDR2 SMNVEV (reference sequence). The CDR3 sequence: CASSFNPRDFDSPLHF. The CDR3 DNA follows: TGTGCCAGCAGTTTCAACCCTCGGGATTTTGATTCACCCCTCCACTTT.

This sequence joins TRBV4-1 and TRBJ2-7; TRBD2 is a possible D gene (6 bases). There are 15 residues in the CDR3. Trimming pared 4 bases from V and 2 bases from J, leaving 15 bases between. Germline assignment: CDR1 MGHRA and CDR2 YSYEKL. DNA for the CDR3: TGCGCCAGCAGCCTGGGGGGAGCGGCGACCTACGAGCAGTACTTC. Protein sequence: CASSLGGAATYEQYF.